Shown below are 32 T cell receptor beta chains from a single sample sequenced in a study of regulatory T cells in long-lasting Graves disease. The sample's time point: persistent/refractory GD, antithyroid drugs over 5 years with positive TRAb. RNA from PBMCs was the source of the TCR library. The authors built TCR beta libraries using iRepertoire HTBI primers and Arm-PCR of CDR3 regions. TCRdb recomputed calls from the multiplex PCR reads with MiXCR, one row per CDR3 protein. The sample lists 500,000 to 700,000 distinct CDR3 sequences, about 30% occurring once. The starting material was peripheral blood mononuclear cells (PBMCs), obtained when the disease was refractory, from a patient treated with antithyroid drugs. These receptors were obtained from a female donor with Graves disease.

V usage is TRBV6-2 or TRBV6-3 and J usage is TRBJ1-5, with D perhaps matching TRBD1 (6 bases). Trimming removed 6 bases from V and 2 bases from J, with 17 bases in between. The CDR3 is 16 amino acids. The V gene's germline CDR1 is MNHEY and CDR2 SVGEGT. The CDR3: CASSTGRGVGNQPQHF. The CDR3 DNA is TGTGCCAGCAGCACAGGGAGGGGAGTCGGCAATCAGCCCCAGCATTTT.

The gene calls are TRBV30 and TRBJ2-7; D is undetermined. From germline, CDR1 is GTSNPN and CDR2 SVGIG (reference sequence). CDR3 length: 13 amino acids. Trimming left V 3 bases short and J 6 bases short, with 15 bases between. CDR3 sequence: CAWRKRERIEQYF. DNA of the CDR3: TGTGCCTGGAGGAAAAGGGAAAGGATCGAGCAGTACTTC.

The rearrangement uses TRBV5-1 and TRBJ1-1, with 9 bases matching TRBD1. From germline, CDR1 is SGHRS and CDR2 YFSETQ. J lost 2 bases, V lost 2 bases, and 4 bases had no gene match. The CDR3 is 15 amino acids. DNA for the CDR3: TGCGCCAGCAGCTTACAGGGGGCGGATAACACTGAAGCTTTCTTT. Its translation is CASSLQGADNTEAFF.

The J gene is TRBJ1-4, the V gene TRBV6-5, with a weak D call TRBD1 (5 bases). This CDR3 comprises 15 residues. Trimming pared 2 bases from V and 7 bases from J, leaving 14 bases between. Germline CDR1 and CDR2: MNHEY and SVGAGI. DNA for the CDR3: TGTGCCAGCAGTTACCGCGGGAGACAGTCTGAAAAACTGTTTTTT. Its translation: CASSYRGRQSEKLFF.

V is TRBV9 and J is TRBJ2-2; D not resolved. CDR3 size: 12 residues. Germline V gives CDR1 SGDLS, CDR2 YYNGEE. V was trimmed by 2 bases and J by 7 bases, leaving 6 bases between them. This CDR3 reads CASSVDVGELFF. In DNA form, the CDR3 reads TGTGCCAGCAGCGTCGACGTCGGGGAGCTGTTTTTT.

This sequence joins TRBV9 and TRBJ2-2; 10 bases agree with TRBD2. CDR3 length: 16 amino acids. V trimming: 0 bases; J trimming: 6 bases; junction bases outside the gene matches: 5. From germline, CDR1 is SGDLS and CDR2 YYNGEE. This chain's CDR3 is CASSVGASGSSGELFF. The CDR3 coding sequence is TGTGCCAGCAGCGTAGGGGCTAGCGGGAGTTCCGGGGAGCTGTTTTTT.

This clonotype was seen at least ten times. This chain connects TRBV11-2 to TRBJ2-7, with D perhaps being TRBD1 or TRBD2 (5 bases each). The CDR3 is made up of 14 amino acids. From germline, CDR1 is SGHAT and CDR2 FQNNGV. V gave up 4 bases and J gave up 4 bases, with 14 bases separating them. DNA of the CDR3: TGTGCCAGCAGCTCCCTACGGGACCGATACGAGCAGTACTTC. It encodes CASSSLRDRYEQYF.

This clonotype was observed at least ten times. The chain carries TRBV12-3 or TRBV12-4 and TRBJ1-2; D remains ambiguous. The V and J ends lost 2 bases and 7 bases respectively, with 14 bases between them. This CDR3 contains 14 residues. The CDR3 here is CASSLSLSPFGYTF. CDR3 nucleotide sequence: TGTGCCAGCAGTTTATCTCTCTCCCCCTTTGGCTACACCTTC.

This rearrangement joins TRBV7-9 to TRBJ2-6, with a possible D match to TRBD1 (6 bases). Trimming cost V 6 bases and J 2 bases, with 17 bases left between them. The CDR3 runs to 17 residues. Germline V gene data show CDR1 as SEHNR and CDR2 as FQNEAQ (reference sequence). CDR3 DNA: TGTGCCAGCAGTACCAGGGGCCAGGGAACTGGGGCCAACGTCCTGACTTTC. It encodes CASSTRGQGTGANVLTF.

V and J are TRBV28 and TRBJ2-5, with D perhaps assigned TRBD1 or TRBD2 (6 bases each). With 1 base removed from V and 4 bases from J, the gap between germline ends came to 10 bases. The CDR3 has 14 amino acids. Germline V lookup: CDR1 MDHEN, CDR2 SYDVKM. The CDR3 region is CASSLFRGGETQYF. The CDR3 nucleotides read TGTGCCAGCAGTTTATTCAGGGGAGGAGAGACCCAGTACTTC.

This clonotype was recorded many times. The chain couples TRBV6-1 to TRBJ1-2; possibly TRBD1 for D (5 bases). This CDR3 contains 15 residues. The V gene's germline CDR1 is MNHNS and CDR2 SASEGT. V was pared by 5 bases and J by 5 bases, with 18 bases between. CDR3 residues: CASSQTGANRYGYTF. The CDR3 DNA sequence: TGTGCCAGCAGTCAAACCGGGGCAAACCGATATGGCTACACCTTC.

This clonotype was picked up a small number of times. V is TRBV16 and J is TRBJ1-6, with 7 bases that match TRBD1. Losses at the gene ends were 7 bases for V and 4 bases for J; bases not matched to a gene: 10. Germline CDR1 and CDR2: KGHSY and FQNENV. The CDR3 sequence is 16 residues long. The CDR3 nucleotides are TGTGCCAGCAATCGAGGGGACAGCGAGTATAATTCACCCCTCCACTTT. Protein: CASNRGDSEYNSPLHF.

This clonotype was counted a few times. The chain is built from TRBV29-1 and TRBJ2-5; a possible D gene is TRBD1 (5 bases). Germline-derived CDR1 and CDR2 are SQVTM and ANQGSEA. V was cut by 7 bases and J by 1 base, with 13 bases left in between. This CDR3 is built from 13 residues. This CDR3 is CSAFLTAQETQYF. The CDR3 DNA follows: TGCAGCGCCTTCCTGACAGCCCAAGAGACCCAGTACTTC.

This clonotype was seen at least ten times. The J gene is TRBJ1-5, the V gene TRBV7-9; 8 positions match TRBD1. The CDR3 sequence is 14 residues long. From germline, CDR1 is SEHNR and CDR2 FQNEAQ (reference sequence). J lost 10 bases, V lost 5 bases, and 10 bases had no gene match. The CDR3 here is CASSANDRGGPQHF. The CDR3 DNA reads as TGTGCCAGCAGCGCCAATGACAGGGGTGGCCCCCAGCATTTT.

The chain couples TRBV2 to TRBJ2-5; 8 bases align to TRBD2. J gave up 5 bases and V 6 bases, and 11 bases lay outside the gene matches. The CDR3 runs 15 residues. Germline-derived CDR1 and CDR2 are SNHLY and FYNNEI. In DNA, the CDR3 is TGTGCCAGCAGCCTGGGGGGCGGGAGGATGGAGACCCAGTACTTC. This translates into CASSLGGGRMETQYF.

This chain connects TRBV14 to TRBJ2-6, with 9 bases fitting TRBD1. J was trimmed by 6 bases and V by 0 bases; bases with no gene match: 3. The germline gives CDR1 SGHDN, CDR2 FVKESK. This CDR3 is 16 amino acids long. In DNA, the CDR3 is TGTGCCAGCAGCCAAGACCGGACAGGGGAGGCCAACGTCCTGACTTTC. The encoded protein is CASSQDRTGEANVLTF.

The chain uses TRBV7-9 and TRBJ1-1, with unresolved D. The V end was cut by 7 bases, the J end by 3 bases, with 15 bases between. The germline V gene encodes CDR1 SEHNR and CDR2 FQNEAQ (reference sequence). The CDR3 is 14 amino acids. Here the CDR3 reads CASTQGRRDTEAFF. DNA of the CDR3: TGTGCCAGCACTCAAGGGAGAAGGGACACTGAAGCTTTCTTT.

In DNA, the CDR3 is TGTGCCACCAGCCCCAATGGTCAGGGAATGGCTTTCTTT. Protein sequence: CATSPNGQGMAFF. The genes are TRBV15 and TRBJ1-1; D possibly corresponds to TRBD1 (5 bases). The V end lost 5 bases, the J end lost 11 bases, and 18 bases lay between the germline ends. The CDR3 has 13 amino acids. Germline-derived CDR1 and CDR2 are LNHNV and YYDKDF (reference sequence).

The V call is TRBV5-6, the J call TRBJ1-4, with TRBD1 identical over 9 bases. V was clipped by 4 bases and J by 7 bases; unmatched bases: 8. Germline values: CDR1 SGHDT, CDR2 YYEEEE. The CDR3 consists of 15 residues. CDR3 coding DNA: TGTGCCAGCAGCCTGAAAGGGACAGGGTCTGAAAAACTGTTTTTT. Its protein is CASSLKGTGSEKLFF.

The chain combines TRBV6-2 or TRBV6-3 with TRBJ2-7, with a tentative D call TRBD2 (5 bases). Germline V CDR1 and CDR2: MNHEY, SVGEGT. This CDR3 region has 13 residues. Trimming pared 4 bases from V and 2 bases from J, leaving 9 bases between. CDR3 loop: CASSSLTTYEQYF. The CDR3 nucleotides are TGTGCCAGCAGTTCCCTGACTACCTACGAGCAGTACTTC.

This clonotype was detected ten times or more. The CDR3 nucleotides read TGTGCCAGCAGTGGGACCCGGGGTACCAATCAGCCCCAGCATTTT. This encodes CASSGTRGTNQPQHF. The genes are TRBV2 and TRBJ1-5; no reliable D call. The V gene's germline CDR1 is SNHLY and CDR2 FYNNEI. V gave up 4 bases and J gave up 3 bases, with 13 bases separating them. The CDR3 runs to 15 residues.

This chain joins TRBV9 and TRBJ2-7; D unclear. The length of the CDR3 is 13 residues. The germline V gene has CDR1 SGDLS and CDR2 YYNGEE. V was cut by 4 bases and J by 0 bases, with 8 bases left in between. CDR3 in DNA: TGTGCCAGCAGCCCTACACCCTCCTACGAGCAGTACTTC. This gives the protein CASSPTPSYEQYF.

V usage is TRBV27 and J usage is TRBJ1-2; D perhaps matches TRBD1 (6 bases). V was cut by 5 bases and J by 0 bases, with 10 bases left in between. There are 14 residues in the CDR3. The germline V gene has CDR1 MNHEY and CDR2 SMNVEV (reference sequence). The DNA of the CDR3 is TGTGCCAGCAGTCCGGACAGCGCTAACTATGGCTACACCTTC. Its protein product is CASSPDSANYGYTF.

This clonotype appeared once. The chain is built from TRBV9 and TRBJ1-2, with a weak D call TRBD1 (5 bases). The germline V gene encodes CDR1 SGDLS and CDR2 YYNGEE. V shed 5 bases and J shed 7 bases, with 12 bases lying between them. The CDR3 has 12 residues. The chain's CDR3 is CASRQVLSGYTF. The CDR3 DNA reads as TGTGCCAGCAGACAGGTGTTGTCTGGCTACACCTTC. Using reference TRBV9 and TRBJ1-2 for the parts outside the CDR3, the full variable domain is DSGVTQTPKHLITATGQRVTLRCSPRSGDLSVYWYQQSLDQGLQFLIQYYNGEERAKGNILERFSAQQFPDLHSELNLSSLELGDSALYFCASRQVLSGYTFGSGTRLTVV.

The V gene is TRBV5-1, the J gene TRBJ2-7; D is ambiguous. CDR3 length: 12 residues. Trimming shortened V by 2 bases and J by 1 base, and 4 bases separated the two germline ends. CDR1 and CDR2 (germline): SGHRS, YFSETQ. The CDR3 nucleotides are TGCGCCAGCAGCTTAGAATCCTACGAGCAGTACTTC. Its protein is CASSLESYEQYF. The full variable domain, rest sourced from reference TRBV5-1 and TRBJ2-7, is KAGVTQTPRYLIKTRGQQVTLSCSPISGHRSVSWYQQTPGQGLQFLFEYFSETQRNKGNFPGRFSGRQFSNSRSEMNVSTLELGDSALYLCASSLESYEQYFGPGTRLTVT.

The table lists this clonotype with many counts. The chain employs TRBV6-1 and TRBJ1-1, with TRBD1 identical over 7 bases. This CDR3 spans 15 amino acids. In germline, CDR1 is MNHNS, CDR2 SASEGT. V was clipped by 3 bases and J by 0 bases; unmatched bases: 4. CDR3 in amino acids: CASSDNRGMNTEAFF. In nucleotides, the CDR3 is TGTGCCAGCAGTGACAACAGGGGAATGAACACTGAAGCTTTCTTT.

This clonotype appeared a few times. V is TRBV29-1 and J is TRBJ2-5; TRBD1 or TRBD2 may be the D gene (5 bases each). Per the germline V gene, CDR1 is SQVTM and CDR2 is ANQGSEA. The CDR3 contains 12 residues. V was pared by 4 bases and J by 3 bases, with 9 bases between. The CDR3 bases are TGCAGCGTTGGTAGGGACGAAGAGACCCAGTACTTC. It yields the protein CSVGRDEETQYF. The complete variable domain, with remaining parts taken from reference TRBV29-1 and TRBJ2-5, reads SAVISQKPSRDICQRGTSLTIQCQVDSQVTMMFWYRQQPGQSLTLIATANQGSEATYESGFVIDKFPISRPNLTFSTLTVSNMSPEDSSIYLCSVGRDEETQYFGPGTRLLVL.

As concerns this clonotype: This may stem from a read error, because a much larger clone lies one nucleotide away. The chain couples TRBV2 to TRBJ2-2; D not certain. This CDR3 is 11 amino acids long. The germline gives CDR1 SNHLY, CDR2 FYNNEI. This CDR3 is CACSLYGELFF. In nucleotides, the CDR3 is TGTGCCTGCAGTTTGTACGGGGAGCTGTTTTTT.

On this clonotype: A much more abundant neighbour one base away suggests this may be a read error. The V and J genes are TRBV28 and TRBJ1-1; TRBD1 might be the D (6 bases). The CDR3 consists of 13 residues. Per the germline V gene, CDR1 is MDHEN and CDR2 is SYDVKM. CDR3 nucleotide sequence: TGTGCCAGCGGACAAGTACGGGACACTGGAGCTTTCTTT. It yields the protein CASGQVRDTGAFF.

This clonotype occurred many times. V usage is TRBV2 and J usage is TRBJ1-1; 7 bases agree with TRBD1. CDR1 is SNHLY and CDR2 is FYNNEI in the germline V gene. The CDR3 totals 16 residues. The trim removed 1 base at V and 0 bases at J, leaving 5 bases unmatched. This CDR3 is CASSEEGAFMNTEAFF. The CDR3 DNA reads as TGTGCCAGCAGTGAAGAGGGGGCGTTTATGAACACTGAAGCTTTCTTT.

This chain links TRBV12-5 with TRBJ2-2; possibly TRBD1 or TRBD2 for D (7 bases each). Germline CDR1 LGHNT, CDR2 FRNRAP. V lost 3 bases and J lost 4, with 12 bases in between. The CDR3 extends over 15 amino acids. CDR3 sequence (DNA): TGTGCTAGTGGTTTCAGGGGGGAGGGCACCGGGGAGCTGTTTTTT. Amino acid sequence: CASGFRGEGTGELFF.

This rearrangement joins TRBV20-1 to TRBJ2-7; perhaps TRBD2 as D (5 bases). The CDR3 is made up of 15 amino acids. V was pared by 0 bases and J by 3 bases, with 15 bases between. Per the germline V gene, CDR1 is DFQATT and CDR2 is SNEGSKA (reference sequence). CDR3 in amino acids: CSARDRLATNYEQYF. The CDR3 coding sequence is TGCAGTGCTAGAGATCGGCTAGCCACAAACTACGAGCAGTACTTC.